This T cell receptor beta chain comes out of a study of shared clonotypes between healthy human individuals (dated by TCRdb to the early 2020s). About the full investigation: The cohort included a few men and two women between 18 and 49 years of age. For each donor, CD4 naive and CD4 memory were each given three plates, CD8 naive was given two plates, and CD8 memory was given one plate. To estimate repertoire size and how much clonotype sharing occurs between individuals, the study deeply sequenced the blood TCR repertoires of 5 or 6 healthy adults. To increase sequencing depth and limit assay-specific biases, different laboratories used diverse techniques to prepare libraries and sequence TCR repertoires. Per donor, leukapheresis produced somewhere between about 0.94 and 9.5 billion PBMCs.

Notes on this clone: The antigen it recognizes is unknown. It has no much larger one-base neighbor in the sample; base qualities were not kept.

The study at large found these results: Sampling was restricted to blood, and TCR repertoires in tissue are likely to differ from TCR repertoires in blood. Incomplete sequencing was indicated by rarefaction of sorted-subset datasets, despite the large sequencing depth. Larger estimated clonotype richness was generally found for naive subsets than for memory subsets. Based on pairwise subsampling, the degree of clonotype sharing among donors was expected to be affected by sequencing depth. Compared with non-shared clonotypes, the clonotypes found in all four sorted-subset donors had higher generation probabilities. The genetic and exposure-history diversity represented was limited by the small number of donors. When four donors were compared, the shared fraction of clonotypes was around 5% for naive CD4, about 4% for naive CD8, 2% to 2.5% for memory CD4, and 0.3% to 0.5% for memory CD8.

Donors were healthy HIV-negative adults with no recently reported acute infections or vaccinations. Only Caucasian adults living in Nashville, Tennessee, USA were represented among the donors. CD4+ T cells were enriched by magnetic negative selection, after which naive cells were positively selected on CD45RA and the negative fraction was taken as the memory subset. After blood collection by leukapheresis, PBMCs were isolated using Ficoll-Histopaque density gradient centrifugation and then cryopreserved in the vapor phase of liquid nitrogen. Analytical flow cytometry was used to check the purity and quantity of every magnetically sorted T cell population. Each sorted fraction had its genomic DNA isolated and then quantified by UV absorbance on a Nanodrop 2000c. The CDR3 covers 17 residues, taking in both the cysteine and the phenylalanine. Kept here is only the CDR3 DNA, which spans 51 bases and is read in frame from base 1. CDR1 and CDR2, looked up from the germline V gene, are ENHRY and SYGVKD. V is pruned by 0 bases and J by 6 bases, leaving 9 bases of the junction without a gene match.

Using the deep immunoSEQ assay, TCR CDR3 regions were amplified from genomic DNA by multiplex PCR. Genomic DNA extracted from each cell subset was distributed evenly over all wells of several immunoSEQ 96-well plates, and each plate served as one replicate. For sorted subsets, approximately 190 ng genomic DNA, equal to 30,000 or so T cell genomes, was loaded into each replicate PCR. The purified libraries were quantified using a Qubit 3.0 fluorometer, sized with a Bioanalyzer 2100, and then quantified again using the KAPA Library Quantification kit. A separate single-read 150-cycle Illumina NextSeq 550 flow cell was used to sequence each immunoSEQ 96-well plate. The paper's processing steps were these. Because the immunoSEQ output held only junctional sequences and lacked quality scores, the filtering could not match the filtering applied to full-length reads. Sequences were annotated with PyIR, a Python wrapper for IgBLAST v1.9, using IMGT germline references to assign V/J genes and CDR3. Reads with weak V/J assignments (E-value above 1e-6), missing CDR3, stop codons, out-of-frame junctions, or ambiguous translated residues were removed. A V3J clonotype was defined by an identical inferred V gene, J gene, and CDR3 amino acid sequence. To compute the percentage overlap between repertoires, the number of shared unique clonotypes was divided by the size of the smaller repertoire. Richness of each repertoire was evaluated using RTK rarefaction, the Chao1 estimator, and Recon v2.1 estimates of unobserved clonotypes. Generation probabilities for all TCRbeta clonotypes obtained by the gDNA method from a handful of donors were computed using OLGA. Drawn from immuneACCESS, this table holds only the in-frame rearrangements with V and J called that TCRdb kept. Clones are partly lost; checked studies trace under half to an unresolved V gene and leave the rest unexplained. The D gene and trimming were derived from the DNA, and the V and J assignments and clone size from that table. For this sample there are about 1.5 million clones; 95% to 99% appear just once. Roughly 0.45% of the sample belongs to the ten largest clones.

Sequencing was done on a sample of naive CD4+ T cells sorted from blood. This specimen's cell subset or site label, per the study, means: CD45RA+ positively selected. This TCR was sampled from a man aged 30 to 45 in good health. The chain joins TRBV10-3 to TRBJ2-7; 12 bases in the middle match TRBD2. The DNA reads as follows: TGTGCCATCAGTGAGTCCCCAACGACTAGCGGGAGAGCCGAGCAGTACTTC. Its translation reads: CAISESPTTSGRAEQYF.